These 10 T cell receptor beta chains share one sample of origin, sequenced in a study of blood T cell repertoires in COVID-19. Generated by immunoSEQ multiplex PCR, the TCRdb table keeps only in-frame clones and is missing some. The data show 200,000 to 300,000 clones, with 80% to 90% seen just once and just under 9% held by the top ten. The sample taken for sequencing was PBMCs or T cells enriched from blood (not recorded which). The receptor source for this set is a man aged 40-55 years who had recovered from COVID-19.

The table lists this clone with a few counts. The chain carries TRBV29-1 and TRBJ2-1; D gene uncertain. This CDR3 comprises 17 residues. Trimming took 3 bases from V and 0 from J, leaving 18 bases between them. Germline V CDR1 and CDR2: SQVTM, ANQGSEA. Here the CDR3 DNA reads TGCAGCGTTGACCAACTTTCCACCCGAAGCTCCTACAATGAGCAGTTCTTC. As protein: CSVDQLSTRSSYNEQFF.

This chain links TRBV5-5 with TRBJ2-2; maybe TRBD2 (7 bases). Trimming removed 0 bases at V and 7 bases at J, with 13 bases between. The length of the CDR3 is 15 residues. Germline lookup yields CDR1 SGHKS and CDR2 YYEKEE (reference sequence). The CDR3 spells CASSLAQGTIGELFF. DNA of the CDR3: TGTGCCAGCAGCTTGGCCCAGGGGACTATCGGGGAGCTGTTTTTT.

The gene calls are TRBV25-1 and TRBJ2-7; D uncertain. V was trimmed by 0 bases and J by 2 bases, leaving 8 bases between them. The CDR3 runs 14 residues. The germline V gene has CDR1 MGHDK and CDR2 SYGVNS. CDR3 amino acids: CASSEYSPTYEQYF. CDR3 DNA sequence: TGTGCCAGCAGTGAATACAGTCCCACCTACGAGCAGTACTTC.

The chain employs TRBV19 and TRBJ1-1; the match to TRBD1 covers 8 bases. Germline loops: CDR1 LNHDA, CDR2 SQIVND (reference sequence). The CDR3 spans 15 residues. J lost 4 bases, V lost 9 bases, and 13 bases had no gene match. The CDR3 region is CASQPRQGTSTEAFF. The CDR3 nucleotides are TGTGCCAGCCAACCCAGACAGGGGACGAGCACTGAAGCTTTCTTT.

V gene TRBV5-1 combines with J gene TRBJ2-3; 12 bases fit TRBD1. CDR1 SGHRS and CDR2 YFSETQ come from the germline V gene. J lost 0 bases, V lost 4 bases, and 9 bases had no gene match. This CDR3 comprises 18 residues. The CDR3 here is CASSAPRDRGLSTDTQYF. The CDR3 DNA is TGCGCCAGCAGCGCGCCCCGGGACAGGGGGCTTAGCACAGATACGCAGTATTTT.

This sequence joins TRBV6-1 and TRBJ2-7; D is undetermined. Looked up from germline, CDR1 is MNHNS and CDR2 is SASEGT. Trimming cost V 1 base and J 4 bases, with 5 bases left between them. CDR3 length equals 12 residues. The CDR3 DNA follows: TGTGCCAGCAGTGAAGACGGTTACGAGCAGTACTTC. As protein: CASSEDGYEQYF.

The chain recombines TRBV19 with TRBJ1-1; TRBD1 matches at 8 bases. Per the germline V gene, CDR1 is LNHDA and CDR2 is SQIVND (reference sequence). CDR3 length equals 13 residues. V dropped 7 bases and J dropped 3; count of bases not matched to a gene: 4. CDR3 region: CASTSQGDTEAFF. The CDR3 nucleotides are TGTGCCAGTACCTCACAGGGGGACACTGAAGCTTTCTTT.

This clone occurred a few times. V and J are TRBV9 and TRBJ1-2; 8 nucleotides line up with TRBD1. The CDR3 runs 18 residues. Germline V gene data show CDR1 as SGDLS and CDR2 as YYNGEE. Losses at the gene ends were 4 bases for V and 4 bases for J; bases not matched to a gene: 18. DNA for the CDR3: TGTGCCAGCAGCCCAGGAGACAGGGGAGGGGATTCGCGCTATGGCTACACCTTC. Protein sequence: CASSPGDRGGDSRYGYTF.

The genes are TRBV29-1 and TRBJ1-4, with 8 bases that match TRBD1. The J segment lost 3 bases and the V segment lost 7 bases, leaving 4 bases of the junction unmatched. Germline-derived CDR1 and CDR2 are SQVTM and ANQGSEA. The CDR3 sequence is 13 residues long. The CDR3 protein is CSAQQGANEKLFF. CDR3 in DNA: TGCAGCGCTCAACAGGGGGCTAATGAAAAACTGTTTTTT.

This clone was found many times. The chain recombines TRBV28 with TRBJ1-6; a weak D match, TRBD1 (5 bases). V gave up 5 bases and J gave up 7 bases, with 18 bases separating them. This CDR3 contains 16 residues. Germline CDR1 is MDHEN and CDR2 is SYDVKM. Written as DNA, the CDR3 is TGTGCCAGCAGTGACCCGGGGGGAATTCGGAATTCACCCCTCCACTTT. Amino acids: CASSDPGGIRNSPLHF.